This T cell receptor beta chain is drawn from a study of technical replicates of blood from several donors. The protocol was immunoSEQ multiplex PCR, while the TCRdb copy is restricted to in-frame clones and leaves out a portion. The table lists 70,000 or so clones, over 95% of them singletons. J was trimmed by 4 bases and V by 7 bases; bases with no gene match: 12. The CDR3 is 16 amino acids. Germline V gives CDR1 MGHDK, CDR2 SYGVNS. The specimen was T cells isolated from PBMCs. The chain carries TRBV25-1 and TRBJ2-3, with 9 bases matching TRBD2. The clonotype was recovered from a human donor in good health. CDR3 sequence reads: CASTVGSGSLADTQYF. CDR3 DNA sequence: TGTGCCAGCACGGTCGGTAGCGGGAGTCTAGCAGATACGCAGTATTTT. Based on the CDR3 plus reference TRBV25-1 and TRBJ2-3, the full variable domain is EADIYQTPRYLVIGTGKKITLECSQTMGHDKMYWYQQDPGMELHLIHYSYGVNSTEKGDLSSESTVSRIRTEHFPLTLESARPSHTSQYLCASTVGSGSLADTQYFGPGTRLTVL.